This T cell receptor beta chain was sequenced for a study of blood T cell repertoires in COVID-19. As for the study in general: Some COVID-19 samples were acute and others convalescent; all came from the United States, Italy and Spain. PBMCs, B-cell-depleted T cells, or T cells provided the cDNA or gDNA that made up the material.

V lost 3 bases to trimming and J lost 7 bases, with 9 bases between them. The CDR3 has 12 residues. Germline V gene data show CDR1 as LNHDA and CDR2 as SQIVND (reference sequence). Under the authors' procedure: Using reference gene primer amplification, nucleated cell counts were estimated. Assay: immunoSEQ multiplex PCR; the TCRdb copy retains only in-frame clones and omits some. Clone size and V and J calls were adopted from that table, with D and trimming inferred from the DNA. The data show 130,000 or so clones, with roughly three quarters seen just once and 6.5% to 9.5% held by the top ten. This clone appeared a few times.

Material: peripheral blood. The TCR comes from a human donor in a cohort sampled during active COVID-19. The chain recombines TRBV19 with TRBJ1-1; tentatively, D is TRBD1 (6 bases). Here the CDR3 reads CASSIKDSEAFF. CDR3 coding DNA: TGTGCCAGTAGTATCAAGGACAGTGAAGCTTTCTTT.